A single sample is the source of the 7 T cell receptor beta chains below, sequenced in a study of cytomegalovirus exposure and HLA in healthy donors. Assay used: immunoSEQ multiplex PCR; TCRdb lists only in-frame clones, some missing. The sample lists about 57,000 clones; 80% to 95% were seen once. Sequenced: PBMCs. Receptor source: a young woman in good health and CMV-seronegative.

The chain joins TRBV6-4 to TRBJ2-2; D is unresolved. Germline-derived CDR1 and CDR2 are MRHNA and SNTAGT. The CDR3 spans 14 residues. The V and J ends lost 5 bases and 1 base respectively, with 8 bases between them. CDR3 sequence reads: CASSTLGNTGELFF. DNA for the CDR3: TGTGCCAGCAGTACTCTCGGGAACACCGGGGAGCTGTTTTTT.

The gene calls are TRBV29-1 and TRBJ1-1; 10 bases match TRBD1. CDR1 and CDR2 from the germline V gene are SQVTM and ANQGSEA. This CDR3 spans 12 amino acids. The trim removed 6 bases at V and 6 bases at J, leaving 4 bases unmatched. The CDR3 protein is CSVDRGSSEAFF. In DNA form, the CDR3 reads TGCAGCGTGGACAGGGGGTCATCTGAAGCTTTCTTT.

The chain has TRBV5-4 and TRBJ2-3, with 7 bases fitting TRBD2. The J segment lost 3 bases and the V segment lost 5 bases, leaving 9 bases of the junction unmatched. Looked up from germline, CDR1 is SGHNT and CDR2 is YYREEE (reference sequence). The CDR3 length is 15 residues. The CDR3 loop reads CASRFALARTDTQYF. CDR3 in DNA: TGTGCCAGCAGATTCGCACTAGCGAGAACAGATACGCAGTATTTT.

V usage is TRBV19 and J usage is TRBJ1-1, with TRBD1 as a possible D gene (6 bases). The length of the CDR3 is 16 residues. Germline CDR1 LNHDA, CDR2 SQIVND (reference sequence). Trimming took off 5 bases at V and 4 bases at J, with 20 bases between the two ends. CDR3 coding DNA: TGTGCCAGTAGTCAATACGGGGGGCCGGGGGGCACTGAAGCTTTCTTT. Residues: CASSQYGGPGGTEAFF.

The chain links TRBV28 to TRBJ1-5, with D maybe TRBD1 (6 bases). This CDR3 region has 16 residues. Trimming shortened V by 2 bases and J by 0 bases, and 11 bases separated the two germline ends. Germline assignment: CDR1 MDHEN and CDR2 SYDVKM. The CDR3 coding sequence is TGTGCCAGCAGTTTAACGGACAGCTATAGCAATCAGCCCCAGCATTTT. This gives the protein CASSLTDSYSNQPQHF.

The V call is TRBV7-2, the J call TRBJ2-1; the match to TRBD1 covers 8 bases. This CDR3 has 16 residues. The germline CDR1 and CDR2 sequences are SGHTA and FQGNSA. V shed 5 bases, J shed 10 bases, and the junction held 16 bases outside the gene matches. Written as DNA, the CDR3 is TGTGCCAGCAGCCCGCAGATAGGGACAGGTTCCAAAGAGCAGTTCTTC. This codes for CASSPQIGTGSKEQFF.

The V gene is TRBV7-6, the J gene TRBJ1-3; TRBD1 is a possible D gene (6 bases). CDR1 and CDR2 from the germline V gene are SGHVS and FNYEAQ. The CDR3 is made up of 20 amino acids. V lost 5 bases and J 0 bases, leaving 26 bases between the germline ends. CDR3 sequence reads: CASSPGVGFRGRTSGNTIYF. CDR3 nucleotides: TGTGCCAGCAGCCCCGGGGTAGGTTTCAGGGGCCGGACCTCTGGAAACACCATATATTTT.